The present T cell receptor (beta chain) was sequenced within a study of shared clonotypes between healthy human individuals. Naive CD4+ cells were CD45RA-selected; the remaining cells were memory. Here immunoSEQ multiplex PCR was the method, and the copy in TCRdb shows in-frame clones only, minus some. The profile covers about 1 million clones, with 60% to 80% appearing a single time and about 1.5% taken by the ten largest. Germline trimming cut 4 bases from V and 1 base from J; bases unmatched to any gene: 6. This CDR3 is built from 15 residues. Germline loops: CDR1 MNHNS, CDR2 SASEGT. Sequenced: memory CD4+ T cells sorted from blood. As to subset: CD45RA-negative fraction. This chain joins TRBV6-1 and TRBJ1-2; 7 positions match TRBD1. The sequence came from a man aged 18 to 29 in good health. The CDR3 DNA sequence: TGTGCCAGCAGTGTAGACAGGGCGGGTAACTATGGCTACACCTTC. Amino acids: CASSVDRAGNYGYTF.